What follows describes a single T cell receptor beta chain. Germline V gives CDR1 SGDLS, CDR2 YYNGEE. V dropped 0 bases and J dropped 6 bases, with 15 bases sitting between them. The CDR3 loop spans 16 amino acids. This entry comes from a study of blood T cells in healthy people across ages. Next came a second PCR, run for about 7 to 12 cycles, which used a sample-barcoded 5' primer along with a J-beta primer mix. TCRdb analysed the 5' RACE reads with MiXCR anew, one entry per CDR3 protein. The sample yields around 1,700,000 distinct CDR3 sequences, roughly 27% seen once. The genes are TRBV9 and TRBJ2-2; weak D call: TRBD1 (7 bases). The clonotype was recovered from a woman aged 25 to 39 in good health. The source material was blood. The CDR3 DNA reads TGTGCCAGCAGCGTAGTCAGGGGGGCAAATCCCGGGGAGCTGTTTTTT. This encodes CASSVVRGANPGELFF.